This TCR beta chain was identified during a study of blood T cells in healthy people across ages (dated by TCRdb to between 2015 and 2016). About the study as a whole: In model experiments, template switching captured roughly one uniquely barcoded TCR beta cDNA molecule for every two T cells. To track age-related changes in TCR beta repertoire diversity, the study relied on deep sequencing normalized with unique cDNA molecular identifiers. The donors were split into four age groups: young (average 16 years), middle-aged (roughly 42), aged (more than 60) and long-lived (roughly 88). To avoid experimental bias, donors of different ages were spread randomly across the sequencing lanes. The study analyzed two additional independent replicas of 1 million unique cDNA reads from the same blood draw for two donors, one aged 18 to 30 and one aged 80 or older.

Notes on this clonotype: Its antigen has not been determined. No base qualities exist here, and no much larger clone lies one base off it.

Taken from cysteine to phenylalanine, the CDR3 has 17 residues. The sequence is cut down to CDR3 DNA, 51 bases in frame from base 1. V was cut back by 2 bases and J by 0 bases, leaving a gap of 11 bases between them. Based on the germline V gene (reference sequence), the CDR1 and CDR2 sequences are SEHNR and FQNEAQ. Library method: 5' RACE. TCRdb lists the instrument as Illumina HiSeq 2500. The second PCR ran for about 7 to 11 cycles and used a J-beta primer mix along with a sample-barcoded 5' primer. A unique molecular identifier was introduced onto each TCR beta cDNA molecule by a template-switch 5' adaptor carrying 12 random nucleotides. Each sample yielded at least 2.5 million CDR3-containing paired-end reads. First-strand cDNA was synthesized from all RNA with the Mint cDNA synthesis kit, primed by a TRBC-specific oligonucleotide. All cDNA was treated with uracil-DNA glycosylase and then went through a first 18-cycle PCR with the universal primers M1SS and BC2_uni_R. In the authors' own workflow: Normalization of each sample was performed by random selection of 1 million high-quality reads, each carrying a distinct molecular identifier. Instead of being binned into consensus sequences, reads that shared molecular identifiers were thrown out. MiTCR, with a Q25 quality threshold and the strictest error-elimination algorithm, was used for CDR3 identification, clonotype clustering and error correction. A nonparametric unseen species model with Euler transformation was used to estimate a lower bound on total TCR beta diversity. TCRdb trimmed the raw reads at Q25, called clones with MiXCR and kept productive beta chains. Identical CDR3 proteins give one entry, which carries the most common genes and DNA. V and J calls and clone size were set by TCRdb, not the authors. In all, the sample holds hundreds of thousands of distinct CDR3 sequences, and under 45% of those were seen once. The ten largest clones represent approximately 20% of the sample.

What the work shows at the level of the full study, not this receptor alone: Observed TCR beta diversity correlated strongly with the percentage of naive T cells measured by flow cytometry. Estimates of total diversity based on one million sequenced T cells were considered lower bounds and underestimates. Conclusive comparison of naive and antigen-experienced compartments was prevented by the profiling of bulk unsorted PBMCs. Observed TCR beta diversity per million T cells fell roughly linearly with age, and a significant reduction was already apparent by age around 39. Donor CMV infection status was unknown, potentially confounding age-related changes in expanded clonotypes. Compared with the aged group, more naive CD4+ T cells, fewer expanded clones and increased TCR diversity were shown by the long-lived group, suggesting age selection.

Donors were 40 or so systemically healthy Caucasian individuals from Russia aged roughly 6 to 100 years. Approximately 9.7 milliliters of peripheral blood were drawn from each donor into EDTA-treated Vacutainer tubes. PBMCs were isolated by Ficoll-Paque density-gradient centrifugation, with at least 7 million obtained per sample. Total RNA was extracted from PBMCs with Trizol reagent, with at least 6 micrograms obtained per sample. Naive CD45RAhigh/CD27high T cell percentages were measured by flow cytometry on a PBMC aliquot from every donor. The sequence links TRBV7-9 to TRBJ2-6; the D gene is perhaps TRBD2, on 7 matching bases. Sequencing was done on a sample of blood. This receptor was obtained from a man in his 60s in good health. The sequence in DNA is TGTGCCAGCAGCTTACGGGGGGCTTCCTCTGGGGCCAACGTCCTGACTTTC. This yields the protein CASSLRGASSGANVLTF.